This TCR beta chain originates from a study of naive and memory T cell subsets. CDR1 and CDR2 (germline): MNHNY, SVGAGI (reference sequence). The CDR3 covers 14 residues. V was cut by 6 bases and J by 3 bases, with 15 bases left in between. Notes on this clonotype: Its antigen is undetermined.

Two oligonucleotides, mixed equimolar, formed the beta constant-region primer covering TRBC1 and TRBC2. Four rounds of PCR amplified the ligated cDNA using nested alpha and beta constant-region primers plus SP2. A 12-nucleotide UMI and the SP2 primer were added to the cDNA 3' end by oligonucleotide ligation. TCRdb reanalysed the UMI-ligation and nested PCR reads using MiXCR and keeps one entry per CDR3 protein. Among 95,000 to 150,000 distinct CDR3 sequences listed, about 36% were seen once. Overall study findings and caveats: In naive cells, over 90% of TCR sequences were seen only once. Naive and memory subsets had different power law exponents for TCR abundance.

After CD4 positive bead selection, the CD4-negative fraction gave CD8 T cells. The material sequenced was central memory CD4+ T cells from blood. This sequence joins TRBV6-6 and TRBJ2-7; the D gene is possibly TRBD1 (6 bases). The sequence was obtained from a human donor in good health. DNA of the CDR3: TGTGCCAGCAGCCTGACAGGAACGGTCTACGAGCAGTACTTC. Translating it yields CASSLTGTVYEQYF.